The subject of this entry is one T cell receptor (beta chain). Across about two dozen US areas, participants ranged in age from about 18 to 90 years. The recovered donors of Cohort 3 showed two negative PCRs, clearance, or symptom resolution. These data come from a study of blood T cell repertoires in COVID-19. The overall study: Acute and convalescent COVID-19 samples came from the United States, Italy and Spain. Sample material is recorded as cDNA or gDNA derived from T cells, B-cell-depleted T cells, or PBMCs.

Germline V gene data show CDR1 as SQVTM and CDR2 as ANQGSEA. V lost 3 bases and J 3 bases, leaving 13 bases between the germline ends. This CDR3 spans 14 amino acids. Repertoires were generated with immunoSEQ multiplex PCR, while TCRdb's copy carries only in-frame clones and drops some. The sample lists hundreds of thousands of clones, 80% to 90% occurring once. This TCR was sampled from a man under 40 who had recovered from COVID-19. The rearrangement joins TRBV29-1 to TRBJ2-3; weak D call: TRBD2 (6 bases). The sequenced sample was PBMCs or T cells enriched from blood (not recorded which). In DNA, the CDR3 is TGCAGCGTTGATGAGGCGGGGACTACAGATACGCAGTATTTT. Protein sequence: CSVDEAGTTDTQYF.